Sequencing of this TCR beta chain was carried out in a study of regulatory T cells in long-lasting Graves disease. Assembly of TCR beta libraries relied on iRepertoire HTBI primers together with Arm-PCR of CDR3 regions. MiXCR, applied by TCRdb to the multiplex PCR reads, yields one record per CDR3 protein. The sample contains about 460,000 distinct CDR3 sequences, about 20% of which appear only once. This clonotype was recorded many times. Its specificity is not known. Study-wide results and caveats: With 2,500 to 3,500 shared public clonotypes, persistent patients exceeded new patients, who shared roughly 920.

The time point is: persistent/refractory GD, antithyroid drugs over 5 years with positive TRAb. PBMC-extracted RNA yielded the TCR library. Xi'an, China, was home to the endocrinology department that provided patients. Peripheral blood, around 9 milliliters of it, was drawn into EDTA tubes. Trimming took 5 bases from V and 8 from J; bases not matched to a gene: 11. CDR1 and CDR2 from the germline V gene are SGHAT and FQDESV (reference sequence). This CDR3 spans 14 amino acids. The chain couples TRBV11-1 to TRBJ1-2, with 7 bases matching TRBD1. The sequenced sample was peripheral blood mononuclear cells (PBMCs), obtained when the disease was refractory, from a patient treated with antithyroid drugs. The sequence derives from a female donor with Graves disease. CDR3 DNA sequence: TGTGCCAGCAGCGAAAGGGGGCTAAGAGGCGGCTACACCTTC. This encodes CASSERGLRGGYTF.